Below, 26 T cell receptor beta chains from the same sample are listed, as sequenced in a study of CD8+ T cells in alopecia areata. TCR sequencing used cDNA made by reverse transcription of extracted RNA. Method: immunoSEQ multiplex PCR; TCRdb's copy keeps in-frame clones and lacks some. Here the sample spans some 100,000 clones, under 40% being singletons. Specimen: CD4+ T cells sorted from blood. Every receptor here comes from a human donor with alopecia areata.

This clone came up a few times. This sequence joins TRBV28 and TRBJ2-3, with 8 bases lining up with TRBD1. The trim removed 3 bases at V and 4 bases at J, leaving 9 bases unmatched. CDR3 size: 16 residues. Germline lookup yields CDR1 MDHEN and CDR2 SYDVKM. In nucleotides, the CDR3 is TGTGCCAGCAGTTTCCCCGGGACAGGAGGCTCAGATACGCAGTATTTT. Protein: CASSFPGTGGSDTQYF.

In this sample, this clone turned up a few times. The rearrangement links TRBV30 to TRBJ1-1; D may be TRBD1 (5 bases). V was shortened by 0 bases and J by 2 bases, with 13 bases between the two germline ends. The CDR3 loop spans 15 amino acids. Germline V gene lookup returns CDR1 GTSNPN and CDR2 SVGIG (reference sequence). The CDR3 DNA is TGTGCCTGGAGTGTACTGTCCAGGGTCAACACTGAAGCTTTCTTT. This translates into CAWSVLSRVNTEAFF. The complete variable domain, with remaining parts taken from reference TRBV30 and TRBJ1-1, reads SQTIHQWPATLVQPVGSPLSLECTVEGTSNPNLYWYRQAAGRGLQLLFYSVGIGQISSEVPQNLSASRPQDRQFILSSKKLLLSDSGFYLCAWSVLSRVNTEAFFGQGTRLTVV.

The V and J genes are TRBV5-1 and TRBJ2-7, with no clear D. V lost 0 bases and J lost 0, with 7 bases in between. The CDR3 contains 14 residues. CDR1 SGHRS and CDR2 YFSETQ come from the germline V gene. In DNA form, the CDR3 reads TGCGCCAGCAGCTTGGGACCGAGCTCCTACGAGCAGTACTTC. Protein: CASSLGPSSYEQYF.

The chain joins TRBV11-3 to TRBJ2-7; 9 positions match TRBD2. Germline loops: CDR1 SGHNT, CDR2 YENEEA. Unmatched junction bases numbered 0, after V lost 1 base and J lost 5 bases. The CDR3 sequence is 13 residues long. The CDR3 reads CASSLVAGDEQYF. In DNA form, the CDR3 reads TGTGCCAGCAGCTTAGTAGCGGGAGACGAGCAGTACTTC.

This chain links TRBV7-3 with TRBJ2-3; D uncertain. Trimming pared 0 bases from V and 1 base from J, leaving 11 bases between. Germline V gene sequence: CDR1 SGHTA, CDR2 FQGTGA. The CDR3 runs to 16 residues. The CDR3 loop reads CASSLTPFGGTDTQYF. The CDR3, as DNA: TGTGCCAGCAGCTTAACGCCGTTCGGTGGCACAGATACGCAGTATTTT.

As to this clone: The sample contains more than one DNA sequence encoding this CDR3. This chain uses TRBV28 with TRBJ1-2; D is ambiguous. Trimming took 2 bases from V and 5 from J, leaving 6 bases between them. The CDR3 sequence is 12 residues long. In germline, CDR1 is MDHEN, CDR2 SYDVKM. As DNA, the CDR3 is TGTGCCAGCAGTTTAAGTGGGTATGGCTACACCTTC. It translates to CASSLSGYGYTF.

The chain combines TRBV7-9 with TRBJ2-3; D is ambiguous. CDR1 is SEHNR, CDR2 FQNEAQ, per germline (reference sequence). Trimming removed 4 bases from V and 7 bases from J, with 9 bases in between. This CDR3 has 12 residues. The CDR3 DNA reads as TGTGCCAGCAGCTCCCAACTTAATACGCAGTATTTT. It is translated as CASSSQLNTQYF.

This clone was detected a few times. This chain connects TRBV28 to TRBJ2-5; perhaps TRBD2 as D (5 bases). Trimming removed 6 bases at V and 4 bases at J, with 12 bases between. Germline CDR1 MDHEN, CDR2 SYDVKM. The CDR3 is 13 amino acids. The CDR3 sequence: CASRTGNRETQYF. The CDR3 region has the DNA TGTGCCAGCAGAACCGGGAACAGAGAGACCCAGTACTTC.

This clone turned up a few times. V is TRBV29-1 and J is TRBJ2-7, with D tentatively TRBD1 or TRBD2 (5 bases each). Germline V CDR1 and CDR2: SQVTM, ANQGSEA. Trimming removed 4 bases from V and 2 bases from J, with 15 bases in between. The CDR3 runs 14 residues. The CDR3 region has the DNA TGCAGCGTTGTGAGAGGGGTCGGGACCTACGAGCAGTACTTC. Amino acid sequence: CSVVRGVGTYEQYF.

The chain carries TRBV2 and TRBJ2-7; no definite D call. There are 14 residues in the CDR3. The germline V and J ends were trimmed by 3 bases and 3 bases, with 12 bases remaining between them. Germline V gene lookup returns CDR1 SNHLY and CDR2 FYNNEI. The CDR3 coding sequence is TGTGCCAGCAGTGATTTTGGGATTGGCTACGAGCAGTACTTC. Translating it yields CASSDFGIGYEQYF. The full variable domain, completed using reference TRBV2 and TRBJ2-7, is EPEVTQTPSHQVTQMGQEVILRCVPISNHLYFYWYRQILGQKVEFLVSFYNNEISEKSEIFDDQFSVERPDGSNFTLKIRSTKLEDSAMYFCASSDFGIGYEQYFGPGTRLTVT.

This clone turned up a few times. Different DNA sequences within this sample yield the same CDR3. As DNA, the CDR3 is TGCAGCGCGAGGGACACTGAAGCTTTCTTT. Protein sequence: CSARDTEAFF. The J gene is TRBJ1-1, the V gene TRBV29-1; D remains ambiguous. V lost 7 bases, J lost 3 bases, and 6 bases lay in between. Per germline, CDR1 SQVTM and CDR2 ANQGSEA. This CDR3 comprises 10 residues.

This chain connects TRBV5-1 to TRBJ2-5, with 12 bases that match TRBD2. The CDR3 has 17 residues. CDR1 and CDR2 from the germline V gene are SGHRS and YFSETQ. Trimming cost V 2 bases and J 5 bases; bases outside gene matches: 10. CDR3 bases: TGCGCCAGCAGCTTTGGCGGACTAGCGGGAAGGATGGAGACCCAGTACTTC. Translation gives CASSFGGLAGRMETQYF. Full variable domain (outside the CDR3, taken from reference TRBV5-1 and TRBJ2-5): KAGVTQTPRYLIKTRGQQVTLSCSPISGHRSVSWYQQTPGQGLQFLFEYFSETQRNKGNFPGRFSGRQFSNSRSEMNVSTLELGDSALYLCASSFGGLAGRMETQYFGPGTRLLVL.

This clone occurred a few times. The V gene is TRBV27, the J gene TRBJ2-7, with a tentative D call TRBD2 (5 bases). Germline V gene lookup returns CDR1 MNHEY and CDR2 SMNVEV (reference sequence). This CDR3 comprises 12 residues. The V gene lost 3 bases and the J gene lost 9 bases, with 12 bases spanning the gap. The CDR3 loop reads CASSFSGIRQYF. CDR3 DNA: TGTGCCAGCAGTTTCTCCGGGATAAGGCAGTACTTC.

This chain connects TRBV5-1 to TRBJ2-2, with a tentative D call TRBD2 (6 bases). This CDR3 is 15 amino acids long. Trimming removed 2 bases from V and 3 bases from J, with 11 bases in between. Germline CDR1 and CDR2: SGHRS and YFSETQ. CDR3 in DNA: TGCGCCAGCAGCTTCGTAGTAGCGGACACCGGGGAGCTGTTTTTT. This sequence encodes CASSFVVADTGELFF. The entire variable domain, with the rest obtained from reference TRBV5-1 and TRBJ2-2, is as follows: KAGVTQTPRYLIKTRGQQVTLSCSPISGHRSVSWYQQTPGQGLQFLFEYFSETQRNKGNFPGRFSGRQFSNSRSEMNVSTLELGDSALYLCASSFVVADTGELFFGEGSRLTVL.

The chain joins TRBV29-1 to TRBJ2-1, with D perhaps TRBD2 (5 bases). There are 12 residues in the CDR3. Germline V gene data show CDR1 as SQVTM and CDR2 as ANQGSEA. V was pared by 4 bases and J by 9 bases, with 13 bases between. The CDR3 nucleotides read TGCAGCGTTGTGTCGGGAACGGTTGAGCAGTTCTTC. Amino acids: CSVVSGTVEQFF.

The chain links TRBV7-2 to TRBJ1-2; no reliable D call. Germline CDR1 SGHTA, CDR2 FQGNSA. The CDR3 loop spans 14 amino acids. V lost 7 bases and J 0 bases, leaving 12 bases between the germline ends. CDR3: CASTPGRSNYGYTF. CDR3 in DNA: TGTGCCAGCACCCCAGGACGGTCTAACTATGGCTACACCTTC.

This clone appeared a few times. The chain links TRBV30 to TRBJ1-4, with TRBD1 as a possible D gene (5 bases). Trimming stripped 0 bases from V and 7 bases from J, with 12 bases between. This CDR3 region has 14 residues. Germline lookup yields CDR1 GTSNPN and CDR2 SVGIG (reference sequence). CDR3 DNA sequence: TGTGCCTGGAGTGTATCAGGGACTCCTGAAAAACTGTTTTTT. Its protein product is CAWSVSGTPEKLFF. The full variable domain, in which reference TRBV30 and TRBJ1-4 provide the parts outside the CDR3, is SQTIHQWPATLVQPVGSPLSLECTVEGTSNPNLYWYRQAAGRGLQLLFYSVGIGQISSEVPQNLSASRPQDRQFILSSKKLLLSDSGFYLCAWSVSGTPEKLFFGSGTQLSVL.

This clone was counted only a few times. The V call is TRBV29-1, the J call TRBJ2-3, with 8 bases fitting TRBD1. CDR1 and CDR2 (germline): SQVTM, ANQGSEA. CDR3 length equals 14 residues. V lost 7 bases, J lost 1 base, and 7 bases stayed unmatched. The CDR3 loop reads CSERVTGGTDTQYF. The DNA of the CDR3 is TGCAGCGAACGAGTGACAGGGGGCACAGATACGCAGTATTTT.

This clone has just a few counts. The V call is TRBV29-1, the J call TRBJ2-2; maybe TRBD2 (5 bases). Germline V gene sequence: CDR1 SQVTM, CDR2 ANQGSEA. V lost 2 bases to trimming and J lost 7 bases, with 8 bases between them. This CDR3 is built from 12 residues. The CDR3 reads CSVESAGGELFF. CDR3 nucleotides: TGCAGCGTTGAATCGGCGGGCGGGGAGCTGTTTTTT.

CDR3 protein: CASSLTTLFYGYTF. The DNA for the CDR3 is TGTGCCAGCAGTCTCACGACACTATTCTATGGCTACACCTTC. The chain links TRBV28 to TRBJ1-2; D ambiguous. The length of the CDR3 is 14 residues. Looked up from germline, CDR1 is MDHEN and CDR2 is SYDVKM. V was pared by 5 bases and J by 4 bases, with 14 bases between.

This clone turned up a few times. V is TRBV7-2 and J is TRBJ2-6; no definite D call. This CDR3 has 15 amino acids. The V end was cut by 4 bases, the J end by 4 bases, with 11 bases between. The germline gives CDR1 SGHTA, CDR2 FQGNSA. The CDR3 is CASSSQPGGANVLTF. The CDR3 DNA is TGTGCCAGCAGCTCGCAGCCCGGCGGGGCCAACGTCCTGACTTTC.

This chain connects TRBV29-1 to TRBJ1-1; unclear D gene. V was clipped by 7 bases and J by 0 bases, with 15 bases between them. CDR3 length: 14 amino acids. Germline V gives CDR1 SQVTM, CDR2 ANQGSEA. The DNA for the CDR3 is TGCAGCGCCCGTCTTGATAACCTGAACACTGAAGCTTTCTTT. This translates into CSARLDNLNTEAFF.

This chain uses TRBV5-1 with TRBJ1-2, with 7 positions matching TRBD1. Germline assignment: CDR1 SGHRS and CDR2 YFSETQ. With V trimmed by 4 bases and J by 4 bases, 13 bases remained unmatched. The CDR3 spans 16 residues. CDR3 sequence: CASSTTPGGEGYGYTF. The DNA of the CDR3 is TGCGCCAGCAGCACCACACCAGGGGGAGAGGGCTATGGCTACACCTTC.

The chain employs TRBV2 and TRBJ2-7; 8 bases agree with TRBD1. Looked up from germline, CDR1 is SNHLY and CDR2 is FYNNEI. There are 15 residues in the CDR3. V was clipped by 5 bases and J by 0 bases; unmatched bases: 6. The CDR3 spells CASSRDRTSSYEQYF. The DNA of the CDR3 is TGTGCCAGCAGTCGGGACAGGACGAGCTCCTACGAGCAGTACTTC.

This clone was seen a handful of times. This chain uses TRBV19 with TRBJ1-2; no reliable D call. Germline CDR1 reads LNHDA; CDR2 reads SQIVND (reference sequence). The germline V and J ends were trimmed by 8 bases and 4 bases, with 14 bases remaining between them. This CDR3 is built from 13 residues. CDR3 loop: CASFPLEGYGYTF. Here the CDR3 DNA reads TGTGCCAGTTTCCCTCTGGAAGGCTATGGCTACACCTTC.

This clone was recorded a few times. The DNA for the CDR3 is TGTGCCAGCAGCCAACAGACAGGGGGCGCTAACACAGATACGCAGTATTTT. This gives the protein CASSQQTGGANTDTQYF. The genes are TRBV4-2 and TRBJ2-3; 10 nucleotides line up with TRBD1. J gave up 2 bases and V 2 bases, and 7 bases lay outside the gene matches. This CDR3 region has 17 residues. Germline assignment: CDR1 LGHNA and CDR2 YNFKEQ.